The 9 T cell receptor beta chains listed next were all sequenced from one sample in a study of blood T cell repertoires in COVID-19. Repertoires were generated with immunoSEQ multiplex PCR, while TCRdb's copy carries only in-frame clones and drops some. The profile shows some 400,000 clones, more than 75% of them singletons. The material sequenced was peripheral blood. Source of these receptors: a woman aged 55-69 years with COVID-19, enrolled during active disease.

The J gene is TRBJ2-2, the V gene TRBV18; TRBD2 matches at 9 bases. Germline V gene lookup returns CDR1 KGHSH and CDR2 LQKENI. The CDR3 contains 17 residues. With V trimmed by 1 base and J by 3 bases, 6 bases remained unmatched. Here the CDR3 reads CASSPLAGVLDTGELFF. As DNA, the CDR3 is TGTGCCAGCTCACCACTAGCGGGGGTCCTGGACACCGGGGAGCTGTTTTTT.

V is TRBV5-1 and J is TRBJ2-2, with D possibly matching TRBD1 (6 bases). V was clipped by 3 bases and J by 0 bases, with 15 bases between them. This CDR3 is 17 amino acids long. The germline V gene encodes CDR1 SGHRS and CDR2 YFSETQ. CDR3 sequence: CASSSSRTAANTGELFF. CDR3 DNA sequence: TGCGCCAGCAGCTCTTCCCGGACAGCCGCGAACACCGGGGAGCTGTTTTTT.

V is TRBV5-1 and J is TRBJ2-7, with 10 bases identical to TRBD1. With V trimmed by 4 bases and J by 3 bases, 10 bases remained unmatched. Germline CDR1 is SGHRS and CDR2 is YFSETQ. The length of the CDR3 is 16 residues. Here the CDR3 reads CASSNGTGAGVYEQYF. In DNA form, the CDR3 reads TGCGCCAGCAGCAACGGGACAGGGGCGGGTGTCTACGAGCAGTACTTC.

Only a few counts were recorded for this clone. CDR3 residues: CASSDSVNTEAFF. In nucleotides, the CDR3 is TGTGCCAGCAGTGATTCAGTGAACACTGAAGCTTTCTTT. V gene TRBV12-3 or TRBV12-4 combines with J gene TRBJ1-1; no clear D. The V gene lost 5 bases and the J gene lost 0 bases, with 7 bases spanning the gap. The CDR3 is 13 residues long.

This clone has only one observation. The chain links TRBV4-1 to TRBJ2-1, with 9 positions matching TRBD2. J gave up 9 bases and V 4 bases, and 13 bases lay outside the gene matches. The CDR3 runs to 16 residues. Germline V gene lookup returns CDR1 MGHRA and CDR2 YSYEKL. CDR3 in DNA: TGCGCCAGCAGCCCAGGCCCCGGCGGGGGGGGCGGTGAGCAGTTCTTC. It translates to CASSPGPGGGGGEQFF.

This chain uses TRBV11-2 with TRBJ2-7; D might be TRBD2 (6 bases). Per the germline V gene, CDR1 is SGHAT and CDR2 is FQNNGV. The CDR3 length is 19 residues. Between the trimmed V and J ends, which lost 0 bases and 1 base, there was a span of 22 bases. This chain's CDR3 is CASSLDYRSGLSMSYEQYF. In nucleotides, the CDR3 is TGTGCCAGCAGCTTAGATTACCGGTCGGGACTCTCGATGTCCTACGAGCAGTACTTC.

V is TRBV9 and J is TRBJ2-3; TRBD2 matches at 14 bases. CDR1 is SGDLS and CDR2 is YYNGEE in the germline V gene. The CDR3 runs to 16 residues. The V and J ends lost 0 bases and 5 bases, in that order; junction bases with no gene match: 2. CDR3 nucleotide sequence: TGTGCCAGCAGCGTAGTGACTAGCGGGGGGGTAGATACGCAGTATTTT. Protein product: CASSVVTSGGVDTQYF.

This rearrangement joins TRBV6-5 to TRBJ1-2; D not resolved. V was cut by 5 bases and J by 8 bases, with 9 bases left in between. This CDR3 region has 11 residues. The germline V gene encodes CDR1 MNHEY and CDR2 SVGAGI. As DNA, the CDR3 is TGTGCCAGCAGTCCAGGTTCCGGCTACACCTTC. Its translation: CASSPGSGYTF.

V is TRBV30 and J is TRBJ2-3, with D hard to call. Germline CDR1 GTSNPN, CDR2 SVGIG (reference sequence). The V and J ends lost 0 bases and 0 bases respectively, with 13 bases between them. The CDR3 runs to 16 residues. CDR3 sequence reads: CAWSVRGHISTDTQYF. For the CDR3, the DNA is TGTGCCTGGAGTGTACGAGGCCACATTAGCACAGATACGCAGTATTTT.